The clone carrying this T cell receptor beta chain was seen more than once but under ten times. Its target is not known. The researchers produced TCR beta cDNA from roughly 500 ng total RNA with a constant-region primer. Libraries for TCR beta were built through three nested multiplex PCR rounds, which together made up a slightly modified ARM-PCR procedure. Running nine to ten cycles apiece, the first two PCR rounds relied on TRBV1-TRBV30 forward primers together with a C-beta reverse primer. TCRdb called the multiplex PCR reads again in MiXCR, with one record for every CDR3 protein. The table lists 250,000 to 350,000 distinct CDR3 sequences, around three fifths of them singletons. Germline DNA was extracted alongside blood RNA, which was obtained from unsorted whole blood. This entry comes from a study of tumor-infiltrating lymphocytes in primary liver carcinoma. General observations from the study: Bulk, unsorted sampling meant CD4+ and CD8+ repertoires went uncompared. Tumors had a top-250-clone fraction that was significantly higher than blood (p = 0.039).

Germline lookup yields CDR1 SEHNR and CDR2 FQNEAQ (reference sequence). The junction had 5 bases not matched to a gene; V was cut back by 5 bases and J by 0 bases. The CDR3 consists of 16 residues. V usage is TRBV7-9 and J usage is TRBJ2-5; 11 bases line up with TRBD2. The specimen was peripheral blood. This sequence was found in a woman in her twenties or thirties with primary liver carcinoma and hepatitis B virus infection. The CDR3 loop is CASSTRLAGNQETQYF. CDR3 nucleotides: TGTGCCAGCAGCACAAGACTAGCGGGGAACCAAGAGACCCAGTACTTC.